The rows below give T cell receptor beta chains drawn from one sample of a study of identical twins. MiXCR was run by TCRdb on the 5' RACE reads, yielding one entry per CDR3 protein. Altogether just over 450,000 distinct CDR3 sequences are present, approximately 15% being singletons, with the ten largest covering roughly 0.5%. Separately, the same data were catalogued under a study of yellow fever vaccine responses in identical twins.

The specimen was CD4+ T cells sorted from blood. The receptor source for this set is a young woman in good health. The CDR3 runs from the conserved cysteine through the conserved F or W. D genes are given only for firm matches. The size field is filled for only some rows; it gives once, few, many or a size class.

TRBV20-1,15,TRBD2,few,TRBJ2-1,TGCAGTGCTAGAGACCGACTAGCGGGGGGAAATGAGCAGTTCTTC,CSARDRLAGGNEQFF
TRBV6-2/TRBV6-3,12,-,-,TRBJ1-5,TGTGCCAGCAGTTACTGGGGCGAGGCCCAGCATTTT,CASSYWGEAQHF
TRBV3-1,16,-,few,TRBJ2-1,TGTGCCAGCAGCCTCCGAGGCGCTAGCCGGTCGAATGAGCAGTTCTTC,CASSLRGASRSNEQFF
TRBV7-2,14,TRBD2,few,TRBJ2-3,TGTGCCAGCAGCTTCCGGCGGGAGTGGTATACGCAGTATTTT,CASSFRREWYTQYF
TRBV14,13,-,-,TRBJ1-1,TGTGCCAGCAGCCAAGATTTGGACACTGAAGCTTTCTTT,CASSQDLDTEAFF
TRBV9,14,TRBD2,few,TRBJ2-1,TGTGCCAGCAGCACAACTAGCGCATACAATGAGCAGTTCTTC,CASSTTSAYNEQFF
TRBV7-9,15,TRBD1,-,TRBJ1-1,TGTGCCAGCAGCCCCACGGGACAGTACGACACTGAAGCTTTCTTT,CASSPTGQYDTEAFF
TRBV7-9,14,-,few,TRBJ2-3,TGTGCCAGCAGCTTTGGCGGGCCGAGAGATACGCAGTATTTT,CASSFGGPRDTQYF
TRBV9,13,-,-,TRBJ2-5,TGTGCCAGCAGTGATGACTGGGCCGGGGCCCAGTACTTC,CASSDDWAGAQYF
TRBV7-3,14,-,-,TRBJ2-1,TGTGCCAGCAGCTTAAGAAAAAACCCCCATGAGCAGTTCTTC,CASSLRKNPHEQFF
TRBV30,14,TRBD1,-,TRBJ2-7,TGTGCCTGGGTTTCCGGGACAGGGAACGACGAGCAGTACTTC,CAWVSGTGNDEQYF
TRBV5-1,13,TRBD1,many,TRBJ1-2,TGCGCCAGCAGCCCGGGACAGGGCTGGGGCTACACCTTC,CASSPGQGWGYTF
TRBV10-3,16,-,-,TRBJ2-6,TGTGCCATCAGTGACAGGGGAGTATCCGGGGCCAACGTCCTGACTTTC,CAISDRGVSGANVLTF
TRBV6-2/TRBV6-3,16,-,few,TRBJ2-2,TGTGCCAGCAGTTACCCTACGGGCGAGAACACCGGGGAGCTGTTTTTT,CASSYPTGENTGELFF
TRBV27,15,-,-,TRBJ1-1,TGTGCCAGCAGTTTACGAATGTGGGGGGACACTGAAGCTTTCTTT,CASSLRMWGDTEAFF
TRBV3-1,14,-,-,TRBJ2-2,TGTGCCAGCACCCGGCTAGTTAACACCGGGGAGCTGTTTTTT,CASTRLVNTGELFF
TRBV27,14,-,-,TRBJ2-7,TGTGCCAGCAGCGCCCGCAGGGGCACCTACGAGCAGTACTTC,CASSARRGTYEQYF
TRBV9,19,TRBD2,few,TRBJ2-1,TGTGCCAGCAGCGAGCCCAATTCCCCTAGCGGGAGGTTCTACAATGAGCAGTTCTTC,CASSEPNSPSGRFYNEQFF
TRBV29-1,12,TRBD1,many,TRBJ2-4,TGCAGCATTGGGCGACAGGGTTCTATTCAGTACTTC,CSIGRQGSIQYF
TRBV4-1,14,-,-,TRBJ1-1,TGCGCCAGCAGCCAAGAGTTAGGGACGCCAAAAGCTTTCTTT,CASSQELGTPKAFF
TRBV10-1,14,-,many,TRBJ2-7,TGCGCCAGCAGTGAGTCTGTTCAGTCCTACGAGCAGTACTTC,CASSESVQSYEQYF
TRBV7-9,15,TRBD1,few,TRBJ2-1,TGTGCCAGCAGCTTTTACAGGGGGACGTTAAATGAGCAGTTCTTC,CASSFYRGTLNEQFF